This T cell receptor (beta chain) is from a study of blood T cell repertoires in COVID-19. Sequencing used immunoSEQ multiplex PCR; TCRdb keeps in-frame clones, though not all of them. The sample holds 300,000 to 450,000 clones, about 85% seen once. J gave up 3 bases and V 0 bases, and 13 bases lay outside the gene matches. The CDR3 sequence is 18 residues long. Germline CDR1 is LNHNV and CDR2 is YYDKDF (reference sequence). This sequence was found in a woman under 30 with acute or convalescent COVID-19. The sample was peripheral blood. This chain links TRBV15 with TRBJ2-7, with 8 bases aligning to TRBD1. CDR3 bases: TGTGCCACCAGCAGAGATAGTTGGAGGCCGGACAGGGACTACGAGCAGTACTTC. Translation: CATSRDSWRPDRDYEQYF.